Below, one T cell receptor (beta chain) is given with its context. Germline V CDR1 and CDR2: MDHEN, SYDVKM. The CDR3 contains 15 residues. Deletions cut 3 bases from V and 2 bases from J, with 11 bases between. The sample belongs to a study of T cell changes during pregnancy in multiple sclerosis. Using immunoSEQ multiplex PCR, the repertoire was profiled, and TCRdb retains in-frame clones only, with some absent. Of tens of thousands of clones in the sample, more than 80% are singletons; the top ten hold approximately 1.1%. The chain has TRBV28 and TRBJ1-3; D perhaps matches TRBD1 (5 bases). The source of this sequence is a female donor with multiple sclerosis, enrolled in a pregnancy study. The specimen comprised peripheral blood, sampled in the third trimester of pregnancy. For the CDR3, the DNA is TGTGCCAGCAGTTTGGGACTGTTCCCTGGAAACACCATATATTTT. Protein sequence: CASSLGLFPGNTIYF.